Listed here is a single T cell receptor (beta chain). The specificity of this receptor is unknown. This CDR3 fails to terminate in the conserved phenylalanine or tryptophan, so it likely reflects a read error. This specimen comes from a study of blood T cells in healthy people across ages (dated by TCRdb to the mid-2010s). Regarding the research as a whole: In model experiments, template switching captured roughly one uniquely barcoded TCR beta cDNA molecule for every two T cells. To track age-related changes in TCR beta repertoire diversity, the study relied on deep sequencing normalized with unique cDNA molecular identifiers. Donors of different ages were randomly distributed across sequencing lanes to avoid experimental bias. Using the same blood draw, the study looked at two additional independent replicas of 1 million unique cDNA reads for two donors, one aged 18 to 30 and the other aged 80 or older. The donors were divided into four age groups: young (average roughly 17 years), middle-aged (approximately 42), aged (about 56) and long-lived (nearly 85). The paper's findings and limits, for the study overall: Observed TCR beta diversity per million T cells fell roughly linearly with age, and a significant reduction was already apparent by age around 36. Because donor CMV infection status was unknown, age-related changes in expanded clonotypes were potentially confounded. Estimates of total diversity from one million sequenced T cells were regarded as lower bounds and underestimates. Conclusive comparison of naive and antigen-experienced compartments was prevented by the profiling of bulk unsorted PBMCs. The long-lived group showed more naive CD4+ T cells, fewer expanded clones and increased TCR diversity than the aged group, suggesting age selection. A strong correlation was found between observed TCR beta diversity and the percentage of naive T cells measured by flow cytometry.

Library preparation was by 5' RACE. The sequencer listed for this sample is Illumina HiSeq 2500. A second PCR of about 6 to 11 cycles was run with a J-beta primer mix and a sample-barcoded 5' primer. A template-switch 5' adaptor carrying 12 random nucleotides introduced a unique molecular identifier onto each TCR beta cDNA molecule. Each sample yielded at least 2.5 million CDR3-containing paired-end reads. All of the RNA was converted into first-strand cDNA using the Mint cDNA synthesis kit, with a TRBC-specific oligonucleotide serving as the primer. Following uracil-DNA glycosylase treatment, all cDNA underwent a first 18-cycle PCR with the universal primers M1SS and BC2_uni_R. The authors processed their data as follows. Each sample was normalized by randomly selecting 1 million high-quality reads, each carrying a distinct molecular identifier. Instead of being binned into consensus sequences, reads that shared molecular identifiers were thrown out. MiTCR, run with a Q25 quality threshold and the strictest error-elimination algorithm, handled CDR3 identification, clonotype clustering and error correction. A nonparametric unseen species model using Euler transformation provided a lower-bound estimate of total TCR beta diversity. TCRdb trimmed public reads at Q25 via fastp, called clones via MiXCR and kept in-frame beta chains. Rows are unified per CDR3 protein, each entry keeping the most common DNA and genes. TCRdb, not the authors, supplied the V and J calls. The sample table contains around 1,500,000 distinct CDR3 sequences; only one count was recorded for 28% of them. Of the sample, roughly 8% is held by the ten largest clones.

Including both end residues, the CDR3 is 15 amino acids long. Only the CDR3 region is kept as DNA, spanning 45 bases read in frame from base 1. The germline V gene yields SNHLY for CDR1 and FYNNEI for CDR2. The roughly 39 donors, aged 6 to 90 years, were systemically healthy Caucasian individuals from Russia. Each donor gave around 9.9 milliliters of peripheral blood, collected into EDTA-treated Vacutainer tubes. Ficoll-Paque density-gradient centrifugation was used to isolate PBMCs, with at least 6.5 million per sample. Total RNA, at least 5.5 micrograms per sample, was extracted from PBMCs with Trizol reagent. For every donor, flow cytometry on a PBMC aliquot measured the percentage of naive CD45RAhigh/CD27high T cells.

The chain uses TRBV2 and TRBJ2-5, with a weak D call of TRBD2 (5 bases match). The last part of the DNA fits TRBJ2-7 better; the J call may be wrong. This receptor was obtained from a woman aged 30 to 39 in good health. The sample taken for sequencing was blood. The nucleotide sequence is TGTGCCAGCAGTGAAGCGCTTAGAGGGCTCTACGAGCAGTACTGC. It encodes CASSEALRGLYEQYC.